Below, 25 T cell receptor beta chains from the same sample are listed, as sequenced in a study of identical twins. TCRdb re-called the 5' RACE reads through MiXCR, storing one row per CDR3 protein. The table has approximately 190,000 distinct CDR3 sequences, approximately 15% seen once. This sample was also put to use in a study of T cells expressing NK-cell markers.

Source material: CD8+ T cells sorted from blood. The receptors here all came from a young woman in good health.

The chain uses TRBV3-1 and TRBJ2-1; TRBD2 matches 12 bases. Germline CDR1 LGHDT, CDR2 YNNKEL (reference sequence). This CDR3 has 15 amino acids. J was trimmed by 4 bases and V by 5 bases; bases with no gene match: 3. The CDR3 spells CASSGLAGTYNEQFF. The DNA for the CDR3 is TGTGCCAGCAGCGGACTAGCGGGAACTTACAATGAGCAGTTCTTC.

This clonotype was detected a few times. The genes are TRBV6-4 and TRBJ2-1; D is possibly TRBD1 (6 bases). Germline V CDR1 and CDR2: MRHNA, SNTAGT. There are 14 residues in the CDR3. V was pared by 2 bases and J by 6 bases, with 11 bases between. The CDR3 coding sequence is TGTGCCAGCAGTGACCTTGGGACATCCAATGAGCAGTTCTTC. Translated, it gives CASSDLGTSNEQFF.

This clonotype was observed at least ten times. This chain links TRBV12-3 or TRBV12-4 with TRBJ2-7; D is unclear. Trimming removed 7 bases from V and 4 bases from J, with 17 bases in between. The CDR3 loop spans 14 amino acids. DNA of the CDR3: TGTGCCAGCAATCCCCTTGGGATTGGGTACGAGCAGTACTTC. Translation: CASNPLGIGYEQYF.

The rearrangement links TRBV6-5 to TRBJ2-3; perhaps TRBD2 as D (6 bases). The CDR3 runs to 16 residues. The V end was cut by 0 bases, the J end by 0 bases, with 10 bases between. Germline V CDR1 and CDR2: MNHEY, SVGAGI. The CDR3 region is CASSYSGGASTDTQYF. As DNA, the CDR3 is TGTGCCAGCAGTTACTCGGGCGGGGCTAGCACAGATACGCAGTATTTT.

This clonotype has only a few counts. The chain carries TRBV11-2 and TRBJ2-5; 8 bases are shared with TRBD2. The germline gives CDR1 SGHAT, CDR2 FQNNGV. The CDR3 has 15 residues. Trimming took 2 bases from V and 1 from J; bases not matched to a gene: 3. The CDR3 region has the DNA TGTGCCAGCAGCTTATCCGGGGGGGGCCAAGAGACCCAGTACTTC. Protein product: CASSLSGGGQETQYF.

V and J are TRBV12-5 and TRBJ2-7; D is ambiguous. This CDR3 has 12 residues. The germline CDR1 and CDR2 sequences are LGHNT and FRNRAP. Trimming stripped 10 bases from V and 0 bases from J, with 10 bases between. The DNA of the CDR3 is TGTGCTACCTCCCAGGACTCCTACGAGCAGTACTTC. Translation: CATSQDSYEQYF. Full variable domain (outside the CDR3, taken from reference TRBV12-5 and TRBJ2-7): DARVTQTPRHKVTEMGQEVTMRCQPILGHNTVFWYRQTMMQGLELLAYFRNRAPLDDSGMPKDRFSAEMPDATLATLKIQPSEPRDSAVYFCATSQDSYEQYFGPGTRLTVT.

There are many counts of this clonotype. The gene calls are TRBV6-2 or TRBV6-3 and TRBJ1-2, with D hard to call. CDR1 and CDR2 (germline): MNHEY, SVGEGT. CDR3 length equals 13 residues. V gave up 7 bases and J gave up 2 bases, with 11 bases separating them. The CDR3 DNA reads TGTGCCAGCACCGGCGGTCCGAACTATGGCTACACCTTC. Its protein product is CASTGGPNYGYTF.

V gene TRBV19 combines with J gene TRBJ1-1, with TRBD1 matching 7 bases. CDR1 is LNHDA, CDR2 SQIVND, per germline (reference sequence). This CDR3 has 17 amino acids. The V segment lost 5 bases and the J segment 0 bases; nucleotides outside the gene matches: 12. CDR3 in amino acids: CASSLLTGIMVNTEAFF. In DNA form, the CDR3 reads TGTGCCAGTAGTCTGCTGACAGGGATAATGGTGAACACTGAAGCTTTCTTT. Full variable domain (missing parts from reference TRBV19 and TRBJ1-1): DGGITQSPKYLFRKEGQNVTLSCEQNLNHDAMYWYRQDPGQGLRLIYYSQIVNDFQKGDIAEGYSVSREKKESFPLTVTSAQKNPTAFYLCASSLLTGIMVNTEAFFGQGTRLTVV.

V gene TRBV7-9 combines with J gene TRBJ2-1; 7 bases are a match to TRBD2. V was pared by 1 base and J by 10 bases, with 7 bases of the junction left unmatched. The CDR3 is 14 residues long. The germline V gene has CDR1 SEHNR and CDR2 FQNEAQ (reference sequence). CDR3 bases: TGTGCCAGCAGCTTAGAAGGCGGGAGAGGAGAGCAGTTCTTC. Its translation: CASSLEGGRGEQFF.

This clonotype was counted a few times. The chain combines TRBV10-1 with TRBJ2-1; the D gene could be TRBD1 or TRBD2 (6 bases each). The V end lost 3 bases, the J end lost 7 bases, and 16 bases lay between the germline ends. The germline V gene has CDR1 WNHNN and CDR2 SYGVQD (reference sequence). The CDR3 extends over 15 amino acids. CDR3 coding DNA: TGCGCCAGCAGTGACGAAGGGGGGCCCTTTAATGAGCAGTTCTTC. This sequence encodes CASSDEGGPFNEQFF.

This clonotype was counted between two and nine times. The chain joins TRBV12-3 or TRBV12-4 to TRBJ2-2; TRBD1 or TRBD2 may be the D gene (6 bases each). The CDR3 runs 16 residues. With 6 bases removed from V and 0 bases from J, the gap between germline ends came to 14 bases. The CDR3 bases are TGTGCCAGCAGCCCCTTTGGGGGGCCGAACACCGGGGAGCTGTTTTTT. As protein: CASSPFGGPNTGELFF.

The V gene is TRBV7-9, the J gene TRBJ2-1; the D is unclear. In germline, CDR1 is SEHNR, CDR2 FQNEAQ (reference sequence). Between the trimmed V and J ends, which lost 9 bases and 7 bases, there was a span of 16 bases. The CDR3 runs to 13 residues. The DNA for the CDR3 is TGTGCCAGTCTCTCAGTCGAAAAGAATGAGCAGTTCTTC. This encodes CASLSVEKNEQFF.

The J gene is TRBJ2-2, the V gene TRBV12-3 or TRBV12-4; D may be TRBD2 (5 bases). V lost 11 bases and J 3 bases, leaving 10 bases between the germline ends. CDR3 length: 12 amino acids. This CDR3 reads CASPGDTGELFF. In DNA, the CDR3 is TGTGCCTCCCCCGGGGACACCGGGGAGCTGTTTTTT.

Only one count was recorded for this clonotype. The genes are TRBV6-5 and TRBJ2-1; 8 nucleotides align to TRBD2. This CDR3 region has 15 residues. The ends lost 3 bases at V and 7 bases at J; junction bases unmatched: 8. CDR1 MNHEY and CDR2 SVGAGI come from the germline V gene. CDR3: CASSYRGLAKNEQFF. CDR3 nucleotides: TGTGCCAGCAGTTATCGCGGACTAGCTAAAAATGAGCAGTTCTTC.

The gene calls are TRBV4-1 and TRBJ2-7; TRBD2 might be the D (6 bases). Between the trimmed V and J ends, which lost 1 base and 3 bases, there was a span of 13 bases. The CDR3 is 15 amino acids. The germline CDR1 and CDR2 sequences are MGHRA and YSYEKL. The CDR3 protein is CASSQGSGAGYEQYF. The CDR3 bases are TGCGCCAGCAGCCAAGGTTCGGGAGCAGGCTACGAGCAGTACTTC.

The chain couples TRBV12-3 or TRBV12-4 to TRBJ2-6; no reliable D call. V gave up 2 bases and J gave up 6 bases, with 5 bases separating them. The CDR3 spans 13 residues. As DNA, the CDR3 is TGTGCCAGCAGTTTACAGGAGGCCAACGTCCTGACTTTC. It specifies CASSLQEANVLTF.

This clonotype was picked up many times. V and J are TRBV6-5 and TRBJ2-2; D gene unclear. Germline CDR1 and CDR2: MNHEY and SVGAGI. The CDR3 contains 11 residues. Deletions cut 3 bases from V and 7 bases from J, with 3 bases between. The CDR3 nucleotides read TGTGCCAGCAGTTATTTCGGGGAGCTGTTTTTT. Translated, it gives CASSYFGELFF.

The J gene is TRBJ2-7, the V gene TRBV14; either TRBD1 or TRBD2 may supply D (5 bases each). The germline CDR1 and CDR2 sequences are SGHDN and FVKESK. This CDR3 is built from 15 residues. The V end lost 1 base, the J end lost 12 bases, and 22 bases lay between the germline ends. CDR3 DNA sequence: TGTGCCAGCAGCCAAGTTTTAAACAGGTTTGGGCGGGTGTACTTC. Protein: CASSQVLNRFGRVYF. The variable domain in full, with the rest retrieved from reference TRBV14 and TRBJ2-7, is EAGVTQFPSHSVIEKGQTVTLRCDPISGHDNLYWYRRVMGKEIKFLLHFVKESKQDESGMPNNRFLAERTGGTYSTLKVQPAELEDSGVYFCASSQVLNRFGRVYFGPGTRLTVT.

This chain uses TRBV3-1 with TRBJ2-1; 7 bases are shared with TRBD1. The CDR3 is 16 residues long. V gave up 3 bases and J gave up 0 bases; unmatched junction bases: 5. Germline V gene lookup returns CDR1 LGHDT and CDR2 YNNKEL (reference sequence). The CDR3 nucleotides are TGTGCCAGCAGCCACACCAGGACAGGCTCCTACAATGAGCAGTTCTTC. This sequence encodes CASSHTRTGSYNEQFF.

This clonotype showed up just a few times. The chain joins TRBV6-2 or TRBV6-3 to TRBJ1-1; TRBD1 is a possible D gene (5 bases). V lost 1 base and J 5 bases, leaving 11 bases between the germline ends. CDR1 is MNHEY and CDR2 is SVGEGT in the germline V gene. The CDR3 is made up of 14 amino acids. The CDR3 here is CASSYWAGRTEAFF. For the CDR3, the DNA is TGTGCCAGCAGTTACTGGGCAGGGCGGACTGAAGCTTTCTTT.

The J gene is TRBJ2-5, the V gene TRBV2; maybe TRBD2 (6 bases). Trimming shortened V by 6 bases and J by 5 bases, and 22 bases separated the two germline ends. The CDR3 extends over 16 amino acids. From germline, CDR1 is SNHLY and CDR2 FYNNEI. CDR3: CASRDPLARTGETQYF. In DNA, the CDR3 is TGTGCCAGCAGGGATCCACTAGCCCGGACTGGGGAGACCCAGTACTTC.

The V gene is TRBV5-6, the J gene TRBJ2-7, with D perhaps TRBD1 (5 bases). Germline CDR1 and CDR2: SGHDT and YYEEEE. V was trimmed by 4 bases and J by 7 bases, leaving 18 bases between them. This CDR3 region has 14 residues. DNA of the CDR3: TGTGCCAGCAGCCCGGAGACAGTAACGGAAGAGCAGTACTTC. This translates into CASSPETVTEEQYF.

This chain connects TRBV24-1 to TRBJ2-1, with TRBD2 as a possible D gene (6 bases). CDR3 length: 12 amino acids. The V and J ends lost 9 bases and 6 bases respectively, with 11 bases between them. Germline V gene data show CDR1 as KGHDR and CDR2 as SFDVKD. The CDR3 region is CATSHGGNEQFF. DNA of the CDR3: TGTGCCACCTCCCACGGGGGCAATGAGCAGTTCTTC.

This chain joins TRBV6-1 and TRBJ2-1, with D perhaps matching TRBD1 or TRBD2 (5 bases each). Germline CDR1 and CDR2: MNHNS and SASEGT. This CDR3 has 15 amino acids. Trimming took 3 bases from V and 8 from J, leaving 17 bases between them. In nucleotides, the CDR3 is TGTGCCAGCAGTGATGGTTTTGGGAGAGGGGATGAGCAGTTCTTC. It yields the protein CASSDGFGRGDEQFF.

This clonotype was seen more than once but under ten times. This sequence joins TRBV4-2 and TRBJ2-1, with D perhaps matching TRBD1 (5 bases). CDR1 and CDR2 from the germline V gene are LGHNA and YNFKEQ. The V end was cut by 2 bases, the J end by 8 bases, with 19 bases between. This CDR3 is 16 amino acids long. CDR3: CASSQIRTPYVDEQFF. As DNA, the CDR3 is TGTGCCAGCAGCCAAATTAGGACACCGTATGTGGATGAGCAGTTCTTC.